The 27 T cell receptor beta chains below were found in one sample sequenced in a study of control samples from healthy donors and cancer patients. Clones were sequenced by immunoSEQ multiplex PCR, and TCRdb holds only the in-frame ones, with some missing. The sample contains about 150,000 clones, 85% to 95% of which appear only once. Sequencing used PBMCs. These receptor sequences come from a man in his fifties or sixties with colorectal cancer.

The J gene is TRBJ2-7, the V gene TRBV5-1, with a weak D call TRBD1 (5 bases). V lost 0 bases and J lost 0, with 10 bases in between. The CDR3 is 15 residues long. Germline CDR1 and CDR2: SGHRS and YFSETQ. CDR3 residues: CASSLVAGHSYEQYF. The DNA for the CDR3 is TGCGCCAGCAGCTTGGTTGCAGGGCACTCCTACGAGCAGTACTTC.

In its sample, this clone was seen once. The chain uses TRBV4-2 and TRBJ1-2; no clear D. The CDR3 spans 11 residues. Trimming stripped 5 bases from V and 5 bases from J, with 6 bases between. Germline-derived CDR1 and CDR2 are LGHNA and YNFKEQ. CDR3 amino acids: CASSSSYGYTF. The CDR3 DNA is TGTGCCAGCAGCTCAAGTTATGGCTACACCTTC.

This chain connects TRBV7-9 to TRBJ1-1, with D maybe TRBD1 (5 bases). Between the trimmed V and J ends, which lost 8 bases and 5 bases, there was a span of 12 bases. This CDR3 contains 12 residues. CDR1 is SEHNR and CDR2 is FQNEAQ in the germline V gene (reference sequence). The CDR3 loop reads CASGGSVTEAFF. The CDR3 nucleotides are TGTGCCAGCGGGGGAAGTGTAACTGAAGCTTTCTTT.

The chain has TRBV27 and TRBJ2-4; TRBD1 matches at 8 bases. Germline V gives CDR1 MNHEY, CDR2 SMNVEV (reference sequence). The CDR3 loop spans 13 amino acids. The V and J ends lost 9 bases and 4 bases, in that order; junction bases with no gene match: 5. The CDR3 bases are TGTGCCAGAATACAGGGGGAGAAAAACATTCAGTACTTC. It translates to CARIQGEKNIQYF.

CDR3 loop: CAPSWGGGRGDTQYF. CDR3 sequence (DNA): TGTGCTCCTTCGTGGGGGGGCGGCCGAGGTGATACGCAGTATTTT. The chain combines TRBV5-4 with TRBJ2-3; weak D call: TRBD2 (7 bases). The CDR3 totals 15 residues. Germline V gene data show CDR1 as SGHNT and CDR2 as YYREEE (reference sequence).

The chain links TRBV7-2 to TRBJ2-3, with TRBD1 matching over 11 bases. There are 19 residues in the CDR3. Germline CDR1 is SGHTA and CDR2 is FQGNSA. J gave up 3 bases and V 5 bases, and 16 bases lay outside the gene matches. CDR3 DNA sequence: TGTGCCAGCAGCCCGCGAGGACAGGGGGCGCCGAGTGGGACAGATACGCAGTATTTT. Translated, it gives CASSPRGQGAPSGTDTQYF.

In regard to this clone: In the same sample, other DNA sequences code for this CDR3. V and J are TRBV28 and TRBJ1-2; a possible D gene is TRBD1 (5 bases). Germline V gene sequence: CDR1 MDHEN, CDR2 SYDVKM. The CDR3 is made up of 12 amino acids. V lost 3 bases, J lost 9 bases, and 11 bases lay in between. CDR3 sequence (DNA): TGTGCCAGCAGTTTCCCAACAGGAAGCTACACCTTC. Its translation is CASSFPTGSYTF.

This clone was recorded once. The V gene is TRBV25-1, the J gene TRBJ1-6, with a tentative D call TRBD1 (5 bases). The germline V gene has CDR1 MGHDK and CDR2 SYGVNS. The V end lost 4 bases, the J end lost 10 bases, and 17 bases lay between the germline ends. The CDR3 is 15 amino acids. The CDR3 loop is CASSGTRTGGSPLHF. The DNA of the CDR3 is TGTGCCAGCAGTGGGACCCGGACGGGGGGATCACCCCTCCACTTT.

The rearrangement links TRBV5-1 to TRBJ1-5; perhaps TRBD1 as D (5 bases). Germline assignment: CDR1 SGHRS and CDR2 YFSETQ. CDR3 length equals 14 residues. V shed 2 bases and J shed 3 bases, with 9 bases lying between them. The CDR3 region has the DNA TGCGCCAGCAGCTTAGACAGTTCCAATCAGCCCCAGCATTTT. Translating it yields CASSLDSSNQPQHF.

This clone is a singleton in its sample. The chain links TRBV4-1 to TRBJ1-1, with D possibly matching TRBD1 (5 bases). The germline V gene encodes CDR1 MGHRA and CDR2 YSYEKL. V lost 3 bases and J lost 7, with 15 bases in between. This CDR3 is built from 14 residues. The CDR3 reads CASSQIGTILEAFF. In DNA form, the CDR3 reads TGCGCCAGCAGCCAGATAGGGACCATACTTGAAGCTTTCTTT.

The V and J genes are TRBV7-9 and TRBJ1-4; 7 bases are shared with TRBD1. Losses at the gene ends were 0 bases for V and 5 bases for J; bases not matched to a gene: 12. Germline V gives CDR1 SEHNR, CDR2 FQNEAQ (reference sequence). This CDR3 is built from 18 residues. The CDR3 region has the DNA TGTGCCAGCAGCTTAGCTTGGGTTCCGGACAGGAGGAATGAAAAACTGTTTTTT. It codes for CASSLAWVPDRRNEKLFF.

The chain has TRBV18 and TRBJ2-7; D tentatively reads TRBD1 or TRBD2 (5 bases each). Germline lookup yields CDR1 KGHSH and CDR2 LQKENI. Trimming shortened V by 0 bases and J by 5 bases, and 17 bases separated the two germline ends. The CDR3 consists of 16 residues. CDR3 loop: CASSPPTGQGPNEQYF. DNA of the CDR3: TGTGCCAGCTCACCACCGACCGGGCAGGGACCTAACGAGCAGTACTTC.

This chain links TRBV19 with TRBJ1-4; possibly TRBD1 for D (6 bases). The V end was cut by 6 bases, the J end by 3 bases, with 14 bases between. This CDR3 contains 15 residues. The V gene's germline CDR1 is LNHDA and CDR2 SQIVND (reference sequence). Here the CDR3 reads CASRGGGSPNEKLFF. The DNA for the CDR3 is TGTGCCAGTAGGGGGGGCGGAAGCCCTAATGAAAAACTGTTTTTT.

The chain couples TRBV27 to TRBJ1-2, with a weak D call TRBD1 (5 bases). The CDR3 loop spans 15 amino acids. The V gene's germline CDR1 is MNHEY and CDR2 SMNVEV (reference sequence). With 2 bases removed from V and 4 bases from J, the gap between germline ends came to 14 bases. CDR3 amino acids: CASSLTQGGGYGYTF. The CDR3 DNA sequence: TGTGCCAGCAGTTTAACCCAGGGCGGTGGCTATGGCTACACCTTC.

The genes are TRBV10-1 and TRBJ2-7; 7 positions match TRBD1. The CDR3 contains 14 residues. The V gene end was trimmed by 3 bases and the J gene end by 3 bases; junction bases not matched to a gene: 5. Germline V gives CDR1 WNHNN, CDR2 SYGVQD (reference sequence). In DNA, the CDR3 is TGCGCCAGCAGTGACGGGACAGATTTCTACGAGCAGTACTTC. As protein: CASSDGTDFYEQYF.

The chain links TRBV15 to TRBJ1-4; D gene ambiguous. Deletions cut 5 bases from V and 0 bases from J, with 13 bases between. CDR1 and CDR2 from the germline V gene are LNHNV and YYDKDF (reference sequence). This CDR3 region has 16 residues. The CDR3 loop reads CATSGSLGATNEKLFF. CDR3 bases: TGTGCCACCAGCGGGAGTTTGGGAGCAACTAATGAAAAACTGTTTTTT.

This sequence joins TRBV18 and TRBJ1-6; D perhaps matches TRBD1 (5 bases). CDR3 size: 16 residues. The germline gives CDR1 KGHSH, CDR2 LQKENI. The V gene lost 4 bases and the J gene lost 8 bases, with 18 bases spanning the gap. The DNA of the CDR3 is TGTGCCAGCTCACTAGGGACCGCCAGCTCCGATTCACCCCTCCACTTT. Translated: CASSLGTASSDSPLHF. The complete variable domain, with remaining parts taken from reference TRBV18 and TRBJ1-6, reads NAGVMQNPRHLVRRRGQEARLRCSPMKGHSHVYWYRQLPEEGLKFMVYLQKENIIDESGMPKERFSAEFPKEGPSILRIQQVVRGDSAAYFCASSLGTASSDSPLHFGNGTRLTVT.

This clone was detected only a few times. This chain connects TRBV2 to TRBJ1-6; no clear D. V lost 0 bases and J lost 3, with 0 bases in between. This CDR3 region has 13 residues. CDR1 is SNHLY, CDR2 FYNNEI, per germline. The CDR3 spells CASSEAYNSPLHF. The CDR3 bases are TGTGCCAGCAGTGAAGCCTATAATTCACCCCTCCACTTT.

V gene TRBV23-1 combines with J gene TRBJ1-3, with 11 bases that match TRBD1. TRBV23-1 falls under the ORF class, with uncertain function. The CDR3 consists of 13 residues. The ends lost 7 bases at V and 7 bases at J; junction bases unmatched: 3. The CDR3: CASIGTGGNTIYF. In nucleotides, the CDR3 is TGCGCCAGCATCGGGACAGGGGGTAACACCATATATTTT.

This clone came up once. The chain is built from TRBV5-1 and TRBJ2-7; no clear D. V shed 0 bases and J shed 6 bases, with 13 bases lying between them. Germline-derived CDR1 and CDR2 are SGHRS and YFSETQ. This CDR3 is 14 amino acids long. As DNA, the CDR3 is TGCGCCAGCAGCTTGGAGCCTAATGGAGCCGAGCAGTACTTC. Translating gives CASSLEPNGAEQYF. Combining the CDR3 with reference TRBV5-1 and TRBJ2-7 gives the whole variable domain KAGVTQTPRYLIKTRGQQVTLSCSPISGHRSVSWYQQTPGQGLQFLFEYFSETQRNKGNFPGRFSGRQFSNSRSEMNVSTLELGDSALYLCASSLEPNGAEQYFGPGTRLTVT.

This rearrangement joins TRBV5-1 to TRBJ2-3, with 8 bases lining up with TRBD2. After removal of 1 base from V and 0 bases from J, the junction contained 1 base not matched to a gene. The CDR3 sequence is 15 residues long. The germline CDR1 and CDR2 sequences are SGHRS and YFSETQ. CDR3 coding DNA: TGCGCCAGCAGCTTGACTAGCGGAAGCACAGATACGCAGTATTTT. This sequence encodes CASSLTSGSTDTQYF.

This clone was observed once. The chain links TRBV27 to TRBJ2-3; D gene ambiguous. CDR1 is MNHEY and CDR2 is SMNVEV in the germline V gene (reference sequence). V lost 5 bases and J lost 2, with 11 bases in between. This CDR3 contains 14 residues. CDR3 bases: TGTGCCAGCAGTATGCGGCTTACCACAGATACGCAGTATTTT. Protein product: CASSMRLTTDTQYF.

CDR3 nucleotide sequence: TGTGCCAGCAGCTTAGGGACTAACTATGGCTACACCTTC. Its protein product is CASSLGTNYGYTF. The chain links TRBV7-2 to TRBJ1-2; unclear D gene. With 1 base removed from V and 0 bases from J, the gap between germline ends came to 3 bases. Germline assignment: CDR1 SGHTA and CDR2 FQGNSA. CDR3 length: 13 amino acids.

This chain uses TRBV5-4 with TRBJ2-2, with 9 bases lining up with TRBD1. Germline V gene lookup returns CDR1 SGHNT and CDR2 YYREEE (reference sequence). CDR3 length: 15 amino acids. V gave up 3 bases and J gave up 6 bases; unmatched junction bases: 6. Here the CDR3 DNA reads TGTGCCAGCAGCTCAGGGACAGGGTTTGCCGGGGAGCTGTTTTTT. It yields the protein CASSSGTGFAGELFF.

This clone was seen once. The J gene is TRBJ2-7, the V gene TRBV12-3 or TRBV12-4, with D perhaps matching TRBD1 (6 bases). V lost 8 bases, J lost 6 bases, and 11 bases lay in between. There are 11 residues in the CDR3. The CDR3 protein is CASSQGSEQYF. CDR3 DNA sequence: TGTGCCAGCTCTCAGGGGAGCGAGCAGTACTTC.

The chain links TRBV7-2 to TRBJ1-4; no clear D. CDR1 and CDR2 (germline): SGHTA, FQGNSA. This CDR3 contains 13 residues. Deletions cut 5 bases from V and 0 bases from J, with 4 bases between. The CDR3 nucleotides are TGTGCCAGCAGCCCGGCAACTAATGAAAAACTGTTTTTT. Its protein product is CASSPATNEKLFF.

The rearrangement uses TRBV25-1 and TRBJ2-1, with D perhaps given as TRBD1 or TRBD2 (5 bases each). This CDR3 contains 13 residues. The germline V and J ends were trimmed by 8 bases and 7 bases, with 15 bases remaining between them. Per germline, CDR1 MGHDK and CDR2 SYGVNS. DNA of the CDR3: TGTGCCAGCCTTTCGGGGCAGACTAATGAGCAGTTCTTC. Translating gives CASLSGQTNEQFF. The whole variable domain, remainder taken from reference TRBV25-1 and TRBJ2-1, is EADIYQTPRYLVIGTGKKITLECSQTMGHDKMYWYQQDPGMELHLIHYSYGVNSTEKGDLSSESTVSRIRTEHFPLTLESARPSHTSQYLCASLSGQTNEQFFGPGTRLTVL.